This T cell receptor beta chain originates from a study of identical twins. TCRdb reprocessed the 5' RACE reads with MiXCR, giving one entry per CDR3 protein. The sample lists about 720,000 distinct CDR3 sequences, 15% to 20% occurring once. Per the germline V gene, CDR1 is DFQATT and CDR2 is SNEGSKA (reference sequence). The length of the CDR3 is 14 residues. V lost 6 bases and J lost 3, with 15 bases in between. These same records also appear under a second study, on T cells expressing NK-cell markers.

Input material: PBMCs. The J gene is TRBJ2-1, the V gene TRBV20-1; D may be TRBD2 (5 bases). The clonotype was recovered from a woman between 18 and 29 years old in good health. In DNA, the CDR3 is TGCAGTGCCCCGGACCTTGAGGGCTACAATGAGCAGTTCTTC. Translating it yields CSAPDLEGYNEQFF.